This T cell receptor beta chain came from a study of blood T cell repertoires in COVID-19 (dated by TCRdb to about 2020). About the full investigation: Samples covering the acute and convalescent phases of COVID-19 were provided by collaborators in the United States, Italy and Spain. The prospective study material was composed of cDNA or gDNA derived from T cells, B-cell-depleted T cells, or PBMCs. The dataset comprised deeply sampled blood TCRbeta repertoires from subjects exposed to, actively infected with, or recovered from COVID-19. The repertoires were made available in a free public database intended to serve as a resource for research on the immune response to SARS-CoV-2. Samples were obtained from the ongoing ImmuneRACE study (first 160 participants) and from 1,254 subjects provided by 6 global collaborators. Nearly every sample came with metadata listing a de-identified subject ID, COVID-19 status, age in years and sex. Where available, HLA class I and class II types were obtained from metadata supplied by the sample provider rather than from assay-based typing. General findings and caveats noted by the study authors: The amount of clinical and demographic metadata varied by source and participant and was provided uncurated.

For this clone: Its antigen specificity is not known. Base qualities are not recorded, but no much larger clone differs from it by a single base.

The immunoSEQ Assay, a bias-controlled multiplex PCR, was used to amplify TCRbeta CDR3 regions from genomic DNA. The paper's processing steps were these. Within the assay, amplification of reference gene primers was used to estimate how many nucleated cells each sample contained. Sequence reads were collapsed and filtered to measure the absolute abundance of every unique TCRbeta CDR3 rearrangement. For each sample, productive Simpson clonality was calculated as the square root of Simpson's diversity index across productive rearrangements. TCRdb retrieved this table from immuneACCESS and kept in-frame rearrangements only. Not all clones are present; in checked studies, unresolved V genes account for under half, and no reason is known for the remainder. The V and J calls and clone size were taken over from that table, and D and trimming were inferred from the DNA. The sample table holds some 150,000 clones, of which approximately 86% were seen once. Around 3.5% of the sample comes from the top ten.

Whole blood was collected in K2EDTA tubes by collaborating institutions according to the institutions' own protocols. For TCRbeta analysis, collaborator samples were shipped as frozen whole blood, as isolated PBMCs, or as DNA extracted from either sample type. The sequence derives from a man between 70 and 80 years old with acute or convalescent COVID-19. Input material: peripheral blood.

The sequenced DNA is TGTGCCAGCAGCAAAGAGAAGGGGCCAGGGGCCAACGTCCTGACTTTC. Its translation is CASSKEKGPGANVLTF. The V gene is TRBV21-1 and the J gene is TRBJ2-6; TRBD1 was called by the table and not checked on the DNA. TRBV21-1 is a pseudogene. The CDR3 measures 16 amino acids from cysteine to phenylalanine. Only CDR3 DNA is held: 48 bases, read in frame from base 1.